A single sample is the source of the 2 T cell receptor beta chains below, sequenced in a study of type 1 regulatory T cells. TCRdb redid the calling of the reads with MiXCR, one entry per CDR3 protein. The sample carries about 97,000 distinct CDR3 sequences, less than 40% recorded once. Sequenced sample: CD4+ T cells, either the whole sample or a sorted fraction (not recorded which). The receptors here all came from a human donor in good health.

The chain recombines TRBV10-3 with TRBJ2-1; TRBD2 aligns across 13 bases. Germline V gene sequence: CDR1 ENHRY, CDR2 SYGVKD. CDR3 length: 14 residues. J lost 9 bases, V lost 9 bases, and 8 bases had no gene match. The CDR3 here is CAMSRTSGSGEQFF. In DNA, the CDR3 is TGTGCCATGAGTCGGACTAGCGGGAGCGGTGAGCAGTTCTTC.

J is TRBJ1-1 and V is TRBV3-1; 10 positions match TRBD1. This CDR3 spans 16 amino acids. Trimming at V came to 0 bases and at J to 11 bases, leaving 12 bases not matched to a gene. CDR1 and CDR2 (germline): LGHDT, YNNKEL (reference sequence). CDR3 DNA sequence: TGTGCCAGCAGCCAAGACGGGGACAGGGGTACTTTCAGGGCTTTCTTT. This codes for CASSQDGDRGTFRAFF.